This T cell receptor (beta chain) was sequenced in a study of radiation and T cells in renal cell carcinoma. Only in-frame clones appear in the TCRdb table, and some are missing; sequencing was by immunoSEQ multiplex PCR. The top ten hold about 6.4% of the sample, which has 50,000 to 65,000 clones, over 65% seen once. Note on this clone: Its antigen is not identified.

This CDR3 region has 14 residues. V lost 4 bases and J lost 2, with 10 bases in between. Germline CDR1 reads ENHRY; CDR2 reads SYGVKD. Study-level points and caveats: From baseline, blood top tumor clonotypes peaked at 2 weeks post-radiation. Baseline intratumoral clonotype presence is unknown without pretreatment biopsies.

Time point indicated: blood 4 weeks post-SBRT, at nephrectomy. Treatment denoted: 15 Gy SBRT to primary tumor, nephrectomy 4 weeks later. Nephrectomy followed 15 Gy stereotactic body radiation by 4 weeks. Radiation-treated patients gave blood at baseline, week 2 and week 4. The sequence derives from a man between 60 and 70 years old with renal cell carcinoma. Sequenced here: blood, sampled from a patient whose treatment included radiotherapy and nephrectomy. The chain couples TRBV10-3 to TRBJ2-3; either TRBD1 or TRBD2 may supply D (6 bases each). The DNA of the CDR3 is TGTGCCATCAGTGGCGGGACAAACACAGATACGCAGTATTTT. Translation gives CAISGGTNTDTQYF.